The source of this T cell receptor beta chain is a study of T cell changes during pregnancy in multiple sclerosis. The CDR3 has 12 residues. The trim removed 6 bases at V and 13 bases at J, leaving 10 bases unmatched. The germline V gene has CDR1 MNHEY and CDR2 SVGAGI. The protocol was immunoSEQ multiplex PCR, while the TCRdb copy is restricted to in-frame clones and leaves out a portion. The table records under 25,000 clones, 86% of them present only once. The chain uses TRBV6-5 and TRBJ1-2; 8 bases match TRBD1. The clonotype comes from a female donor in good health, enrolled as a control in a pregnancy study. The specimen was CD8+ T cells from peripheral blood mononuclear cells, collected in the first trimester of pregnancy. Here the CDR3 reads CASRLGQGVSTF. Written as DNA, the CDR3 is TGTGCCAGCAGACTCGGACAGGGCGTGAGCACCTTC.